The 16 T cell receptor beta chains in this list originate from one sample, sequenced in a study of radiation and T cells in renal cell carcinoma. Clones were sequenced by immunoSEQ multiplex PCR, and TCRdb holds only the in-frame ones, with some missing. The data show approximately 63,000 clones, about three quarters seen once. Time point indicated: baseline pretreatment blood. The treatment denotes: 15 Gy SBRT to primary tumor, nephrectomy 4 weeks later. Sequenced here: blood, sampled from a patient whose treatment included radiotherapy and nephrectomy. Receptors originate from a man aged 60 to 69 with renal cell carcinoma.

The rearrangement joins TRBV7-3 to TRBJ2-1; TRBD2 matches at 8 bases. V trimming: 0 bases; J trimming: 4 bases; junction bases outside the gene matches: 2. Per the germline V gene, CDR1 is SGHTA and CDR2 is FQGTGA. CDR3 length: 15 residues. CDR3: CASSLTPGGYNEQFF. The CDR3 DNA reads TGTGCCAGCAGCTTAACCCCGGGAGGGTACAATGAGCAGTTCTTC.

The chain is built from TRBV11-1 and TRBJ2-7, with D possibly being TRBD1 or TRBD2 (5 bases each). This CDR3 contains 14 residues. Germline assignment: CDR1 SGHAT and CDR2 FQDESV (reference sequence). V was cut by 5 bases and J by 2 bases, with 13 bases left in between. CDR3: CASSGDLLAYEQYV. CDR3 coding DNA: TGTGCCAGCAGCGGGGACCTCTTAGCCTACGAGCAGTACGTC.

This clone was seen a handful of times. The chain employs TRBV6-1 and TRBJ1-1, with TRBD1 identical over 10 bases. CDR3 length: 15 amino acids. Germline-derived CDR1 and CDR2 are MNHNS and SASEGT. J was trimmed by 5 bases and V by 7 bases; bases with no gene match: 10. Here the CDR3 DNA reads TGTGCCAGCAATTCCGGGACAGGGGAGATAACTGAAGCTTTCTTT. It yields the protein CASNSGTGEITEAFF.

The gene calls are TRBV10-2 and TRBJ2-7, with 7 bases that match TRBD2. The CDR3 is made up of 13 amino acids. V shed 6 bases, J shed 3 bases, and the junction held 5 bases outside the gene matches. Germline V CDR1 and CDR2: WSHSY, SAAADI. The CDR3 reads CASRMSGNYEQYV. The CDR3 DNA is TGCGCCAGCAGAATGAGCGGGAACTACGAGCAGTACGTC.

The chain uses TRBV5-1 and TRBJ2-3; 7 bases agree with TRBD1. CDR3 length equals 13 residues. Germline-derived CDR1 and CDR2 are SGHRS and YFSETQ. The ends lost 6 bases at V and 5 bases at J; junction bases unmatched: 6. As DNA, the CDR3 is TGCGCCAGCAATGACAGGGTGAAAGATACGCAGTATTTT. Its translation: CASNDRVKDTQYF. The variable domain in full, with the rest retrieved from reference TRBV5-1 and TRBJ2-3, is KAGVTQTPRYLIKTRGQQVTLSCSPISGHRSVSWYQQTPGQGLQFLFEYFSETQRNKGNFPGRFSGRQFSNSRSEMNVSTLELGDSALYLCASNDRVKDTQYFGPGTRLTVL.

This clone was found a few times. J is TRBJ2-2 and V is TRBV10-1; no clear D. The CDR3 totals 11 residues. With 3 bases removed from V and 4 bases from J, the gap between germline ends came to 0 bases. Germline V gene data show CDR1 as WNHNN and CDR2 as SYGVQD (reference sequence). In nucleotides, the CDR3 is TGCGCCAGCAGTGACACCGGGGAGCTGTTTTTT. Amino acids: CASSDTGELFF.

V is TRBV27 and J is TRBJ2-3; D is tentatively TRBD1 or TRBD2 (5 bases each). The CDR3 totals 12 residues. Germline CDR1 is MNHEY and CDR2 is SMNVEV (reference sequence). Trimming stripped 1 base from V and 8 bases from J, with 7 bases between. As DNA, the CDR3 is TGTGCCAGCAGTTTATTTGGGGGTACGCAGTATTTT. Amino acid sequence: CASSLFGGTQYF.

This chain uses TRBV18 with TRBJ2-2, with 10 bases lining up with TRBD2. V lost 6 bases to trimming and J lost 2 bases; unmatched junction nucleotides: 6. CDR1 and CDR2 (germline): KGHSH, LQKENI. The CDR3 sequence is 16 residues long. The CDR3 nucleotides are TGTGCCAGCTCGCCTTCTAGCGGGGGCAACACCGGGGAGCTGTTTTTT. Amino acid sequence: CASSPSSGGNTGELFF.

The rearrangement joins TRBV11-2 to TRBJ2-4; 14 nucleotides agree with TRBD2. This CDR3 has 20 amino acids. CDR1 SGHAT and CDR2 FQNNGV come from the germline V gene. J was trimmed by 2 bases and V by 0 bases; bases with no gene match: 9. CDR3 loop: CASSLEPGLAGESSKNIQYF. DNA for the CDR3: TGTGCCAGCAGCTTAGAACCGGGACTAGCGGGGGAAAGTTCCAAAAACATTCAGTACTTC.

Points on this clone: Its ends do not fully match the called genes, so a read error is possible. Here the CDR3 DNA reads TGTGCCTGGAGTGTCGAACTTGGGTCAACTAATGAAAGACTGTTTTTT. As protein: CAWSVELGSTNERLFF. The rearrangement joins TRBV30 to TRBJ1-4; unclear D gene. Germline V gene lookup returns CDR1 GTSNPN and CDR2 SVGIG (reference sequence). This CDR3 spans 16 amino acids.

This sequence joins TRBV27 and TRBJ2-7; no clear D. The CDR3 has 15 amino acids. With 5 bases removed from V and 2 bases from J, the gap between germline ends came to 16 bases. CDR1 MNHEY and CDR2 SMNVEV come from the germline V gene (reference sequence). The CDR3 reads CASSPQRTFTYEQYF. DNA for the CDR3: TGTGCCAGCAGTCCGCAGAGGACCTTCACCTACGAGCAGTACTTC.

V and J are TRBV18 and TRBJ2-3; 10 positions match TRBD2. The CDR3 totals 16 residues. The junction had 5 bases not matched to a gene; V was cut back by 3 bases and J by 2 bases. Germline V gives CDR1 KGHSH, CDR2 LQKENI. The CDR3 sequence is CASSPGTSAYTDTQYF. The CDR3 DNA reads as TGTGCCAGCTCACCGGGGACTAGCGCCTACACAGATACGCAGTATTTT.

This clone is deemed medium-sized. The chain recombines TRBV7-8 with TRBJ2-1, with D maybe TRBD2 (6 bases). CDR3 size: 12 residues. In germline, CDR1 is SGHVS, CDR2 FQNEAQ. With 2 bases removed from V and 7 bases from J, the gap between germline ends came to 6 bases. The CDR3 region is CASSLLANEQFF. The CDR3 nucleotides read TGTGCCAGCAGCTTACTAGCGAATGAGCAGTTCTTC.

The gene calls are TRBV15 and TRBJ2-1, with TRBD2 matching over 12 bases. The CDR3 is made up of 16 amino acids. CDR1 is LNHNV and CDR2 is YYDKDF in the germline V gene (reference sequence). V dropped 1 base and J dropped 6; count of bases not matched to a gene: 4. CDR3 nucleotide sequence: TGTGCCACCAGCAGAGGTAGGACTAGCGGGGCCAATGAGCAGTTCTTC. Its protein is CATSRGRTSGANEQFF. The whole variable domain, remainder taken from reference TRBV15 and TRBJ2-1, is DAMVIQNPRYQVTQFGKPVTLSCSQTLNHNVMYWYQQKSSQAPKLLFHYYDKDFNNEADTPDNFQSRRPNTSFCFLDIRSPGLGDTAMYLCATSRGRTSGANEQFFGPGTRLTVL.

This rearrangement joins TRBV2 to TRBJ1-5, with 8 bases matching TRBD1. The CDR3 consists of 14 residues. In germline, CDR1 is SNHLY, CDR2 FYNNEI. V dropped 7 bases and J dropped 2; count of bases not matched to a gene: 4. This CDR3 reads CASNTGGGNQPQHF. The DNA of the CDR3 is TGTGCCAGCAATACAGGGGGGGGCAATCAGCCCCAGCATTTT.

This rearrangement joins TRBV29-1 to TRBJ1-4; no firm D call. Trimming pared 6 bases from V and 0 bases from J, leaving 11 bases between. The CDR3 totals 14 residues. Germline values: CDR1 SQVTM, CDR2 ANQGSEA. DNA of the CDR3: TGCAGCGTCGGTACCCGAGCAACTAATGAAAAACTGTTTTTT. Protein sequence: CSVGTRATNEKLFF.